Below are 10 T cell receptor beta chains sequenced from a single sample in a study of shared clonotypes between healthy human individuals. Profiled with immunoSEQ multiplex PCR; TCRdb holds only in-frame clones, not every one. This table holds some 2,500,000 clones, less than 95% found once. What was sequenced was naive CD4+ T cells from PBMCs. The sample's subset: CD45RA+ positively selected. These receptors all come from a man between 18 and 35 years old in good health. Some clones in this sample may be carry-over from other donors' samples.

This chain connects TRBV28 to TRBJ2-7, with 9 bases that match TRBD2. Germline V lookup: CDR1 MDHEN, CDR2 SYDVKM. V lost 2 bases to trimming and J lost 4 bases; unmatched junction nucleotides: 3. This CDR3 has 14 amino acids. The DNA for the CDR3 is TGTGCCAGCAGTTTAGCGGGAGGGGATTACGAGCAGTACTTC. It is translated as CASSLAGGDYEQYF. Looking up the rest from reference TRBV28 and TRBJ2-7 gives the full variable domain: DVKVTQSSRYLVKRTGEKVFLECVQDMDHENMFWYRQDPGLGLRLIYFSYDVKMKEKGDIPEGYSVSREKKERFSLILESASTNQTSMYLCASSLAGGDYEQYFGPGTRLTVT.

The rearrangement links TRBV27 to TRBJ2-7; D is possibly TRBD1 (7 bases). CDR1 is MNHEY, CDR2 SMNVEV, per germline (reference sequence). This CDR3 contains 15 residues. Trimming cost V 9 bases and J 2 bases, with 20 bases left between them. The CDR3 is CASPGGAQGAYEQYF. CDR3 sequence (DNA): TGTGCCAGTCCGGGCGGGGCCCAGGGGGCCTACGAGCAGTACTTC.

J is TRBJ2-6 and V is TRBV7-3; D not resolved. The CDR3 extends over 16 amino acids. Trimming took 5 bases from V and 2 from J, leaving 13 bases between them. From germline, CDR1 is SGHTA and CDR2 FQGTGA. The CDR3 reads CASSPTYRPGANVLTF. CDR3 bases: TGTGCCAGCAGCCCCACCTACCGGCCTGGGGCCAACGTCCTGACTTTC.

The chain combines TRBV4-1 with TRBJ1-5; 11 bases line up with TRBD1. Germline V gives CDR1 MGHRA, CDR2 YSYEKL. V was clipped by 4 bases and J by 3 bases; unmatched bases: 8. The CDR3 runs 17 residues. The CDR3 loop is CASSPDLGQGDNQPQHF. The CDR3 region has the DNA TGCGCCAGCAGCCCGGATCTGGGACAGGGGGACAATCAGCCCCAGCATTTT.

The chain joins TRBV11-2 to TRBJ2-2; 16 bases line up with TRBD2. The CDR3 length is 17 residues. V lost 5 bases, J lost 5 bases, and 5 bases stayed unmatched. Germline CDR1 and CDR2: SGHAT and FQNNGV. The CDR3 region is CASSPGLAGGLTGELFF. The CDR3 DNA follows: TGTGCCAGCAGCCCGGGACTAGCGGGAGGGTTGACCGGGGAGCTGTTTTTT.

This chain uses TRBV6-4 with TRBJ2-5, with a possible D match to TRBD1 (6 bases). The germline CDR1 and CDR2 sequences are MRHNA and SNTAGT. V was pared by 2 bases and J by 2 bases, with 12 bases between. CDR3 length: 15 amino acids. For the CDR3, the DNA is TGTGCCAGCAGTGACCCACAGGGACCACAAGAGACCCAGTACTTC. This gives the protein CASSDPQGPQETQYF.

The rearrangement joins TRBV19 to TRBJ2-7, with TRBD2 matching over 9 bases. The CDR3 has 15 residues. Trimming at V came to 3 bases and at J to 3 bases, leaving 6 bases not matched to a gene. CDR1 LNHDA and CDR2 SQIVND come from the germline V gene (reference sequence). The CDR3 nucleotides read TGTGCCAGTAGTATCTGGGTAGCGGGAGTCTACGAGCAGTACTTC. Amino acids: CASSIWVAGVYEQYF.

The chain joins TRBV28 to TRBJ1-2; 9 bases are shared with TRBD1. V shed 10 bases, J shed 7 bases, and the junction held 13 bases outside the gene matches. CDR1 and CDR2 from the germline V gene are MDHEN and SYDVKM. This CDR3 is 14 amino acids long. Here the CDR3 DNA reads TGTGCCATCCATACCCCACAGGGGGCGCTTGGCTACACCTTC. Translating it yields CAIHTPQGALGYTF.

The rearrangement joins TRBV21-1 to TRBJ1-5; the table's D call, TRBD1, has no DNA check behind it. TRBV21-1 constitutes a pseudogene. The CDR3 loop spans 16 amino acids. CDR3 nucleotides: TGTGCCAGCAGCAAAGAGGTCGACAGTAGCAATCAGCCCCAGCATTTT. Protein product: CASSKEVDSSNQPQHF.

The chain employs TRBV4-3 and TRBJ2-3; 10 nucleotides line up with TRBD2. Germline CDR1 LGHNA, CDR2 YSLEER. Germline trimming cut 0 bases from V and 5 bases from J; bases unmatched to any gene: 11. The CDR3 loop spans 18 amino acids. In nucleotides, the CDR3 is TGCGCCAGCAGCCAAGAAATTGGTCTAGCGGGAGTGAGAGATACGCAGTATTTT. Translated, it gives CASSQEIGLAGVRDTQYF.